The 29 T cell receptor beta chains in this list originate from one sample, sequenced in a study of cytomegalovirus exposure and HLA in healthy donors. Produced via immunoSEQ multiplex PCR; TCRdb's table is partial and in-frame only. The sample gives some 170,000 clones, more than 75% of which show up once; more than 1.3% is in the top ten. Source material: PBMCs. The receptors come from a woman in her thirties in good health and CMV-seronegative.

CDR3 protein: CASSAAGTGASAFF. In nucleotides, the CDR3 is TGTGCCAGCAGTGCGGCCGGGACAGGGGCATCGGCTTTCTTT. J is TRBJ1-1 and V is TRBV6-1; 10 nucleotides align to TRBD1. V shed 4 bases, J shed 11 bases, and the junction held 10 bases outside the gene matches. Germline V gives CDR1 MNHNS, CDR2 SASEGT. This CDR3 has 14 amino acids.

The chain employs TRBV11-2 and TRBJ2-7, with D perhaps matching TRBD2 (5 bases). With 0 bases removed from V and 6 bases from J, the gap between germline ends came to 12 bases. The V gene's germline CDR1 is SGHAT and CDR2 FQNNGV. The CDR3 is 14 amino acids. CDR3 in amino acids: CASSLDRLASEQYF. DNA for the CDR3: TGTGCCAGCAGCTTAGATCGTCTAGCTAGCGAGCAGTACTTC.

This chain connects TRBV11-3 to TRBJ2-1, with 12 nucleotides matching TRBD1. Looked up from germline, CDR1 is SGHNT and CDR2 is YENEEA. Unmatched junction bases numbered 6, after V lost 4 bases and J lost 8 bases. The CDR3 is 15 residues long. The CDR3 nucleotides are TGTGCCAGCAGCTCGACCGGGACAGGGGGCTATGAGCAGTTCTTC. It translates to CASSSTGTGGYEQFF.

In DNA, the CDR3 is TGTGCCAGCAGTTCCGAGCGGTGGAGCACTGAAGCTTTCTTT. Protein sequence: CASSSERWSTEAFF. V usage is TRBV27 and J usage is TRBJ1-1; D gene uncertain. This CDR3 contains 14 residues. The germline gives CDR1 MNHEY, CDR2 SMNVEV (reference sequence). V dropped 4 bases and J dropped 4 bases, with 13 bases sitting between them.

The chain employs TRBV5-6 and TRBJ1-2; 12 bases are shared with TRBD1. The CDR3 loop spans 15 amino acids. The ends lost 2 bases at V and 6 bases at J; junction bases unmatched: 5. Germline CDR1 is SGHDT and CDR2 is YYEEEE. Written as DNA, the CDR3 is TGTGCCAGCAGCTTTTGGGGGACAGGGGGCCATGGCTACACCTTC. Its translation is CASSFWGTGGHGYTF.

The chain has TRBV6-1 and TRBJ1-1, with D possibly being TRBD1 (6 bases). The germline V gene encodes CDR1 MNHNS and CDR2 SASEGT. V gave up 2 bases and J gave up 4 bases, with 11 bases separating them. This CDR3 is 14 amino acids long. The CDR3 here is CASSEKGGTTEAFF. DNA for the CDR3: TGTGCCAGCAGTGAAAAAGGGGGAACCACTGAAGCTTTCTTT.

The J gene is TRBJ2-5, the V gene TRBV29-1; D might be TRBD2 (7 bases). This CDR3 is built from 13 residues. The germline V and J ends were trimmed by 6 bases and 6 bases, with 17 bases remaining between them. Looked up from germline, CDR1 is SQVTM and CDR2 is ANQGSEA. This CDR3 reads CSVVGRGAQTQYF. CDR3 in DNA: TGCAGCGTCGTAGGTCGGGGGGCTCAGACCCAGTACTTC.

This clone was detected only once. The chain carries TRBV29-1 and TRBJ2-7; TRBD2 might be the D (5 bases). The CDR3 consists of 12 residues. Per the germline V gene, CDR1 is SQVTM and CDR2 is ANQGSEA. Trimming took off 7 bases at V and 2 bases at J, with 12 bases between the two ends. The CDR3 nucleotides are TGCAGCGCCCATGGAGGCGCCTACGAGCAGTACTTC. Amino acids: CSAHGGAYEQYF.

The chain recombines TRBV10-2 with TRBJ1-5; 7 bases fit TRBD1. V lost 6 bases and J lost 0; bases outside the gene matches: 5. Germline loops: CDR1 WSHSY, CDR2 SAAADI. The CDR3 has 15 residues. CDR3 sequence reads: CASSAGQYSNQPQHF. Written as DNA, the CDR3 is TGCGCCAGCAGCGCGGGACAGTATAGCAATCAGCCCCAGCATTTT.

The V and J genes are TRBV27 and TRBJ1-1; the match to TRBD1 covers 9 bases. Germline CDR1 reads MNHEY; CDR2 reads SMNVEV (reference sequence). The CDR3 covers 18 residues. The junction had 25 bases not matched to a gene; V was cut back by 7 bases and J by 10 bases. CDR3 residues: CASNPGTGFDQLGRGAFF. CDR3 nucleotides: TGTGCCAGCAACCCCGGGACAGGGTTTGACCAACTTGGTAGGGGAGCTTTCTTT.

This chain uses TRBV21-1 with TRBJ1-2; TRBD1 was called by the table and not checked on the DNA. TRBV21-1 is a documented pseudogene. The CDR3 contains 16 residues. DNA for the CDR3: TGTGCCAGCAGCTACAAACAGGGACAGAAAAACTATGGCTACACCTTC. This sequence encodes CASSYKQGQKNYGYTF.

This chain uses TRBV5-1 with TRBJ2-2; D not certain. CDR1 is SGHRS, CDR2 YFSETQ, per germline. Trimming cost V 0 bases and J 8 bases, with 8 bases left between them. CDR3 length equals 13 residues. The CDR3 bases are TGCGCCAGCAGCTTGGCCCCCGAGGGGGAGCTGTTTTTT. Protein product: CASSLAPEGELFF.

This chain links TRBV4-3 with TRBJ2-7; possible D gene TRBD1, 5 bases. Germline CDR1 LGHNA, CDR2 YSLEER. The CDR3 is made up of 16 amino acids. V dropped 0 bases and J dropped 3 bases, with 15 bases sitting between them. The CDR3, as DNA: TGCGCCAGCAGCCAAGAAGCCTCCGGACATGACTACGAGCAGTACTTC. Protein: CASSQEASGHDYEQYF.

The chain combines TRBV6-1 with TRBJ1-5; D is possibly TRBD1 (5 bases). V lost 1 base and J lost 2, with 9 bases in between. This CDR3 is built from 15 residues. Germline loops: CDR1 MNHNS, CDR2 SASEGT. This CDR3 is CASSEEWGGNQPQHF. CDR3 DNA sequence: TGTGCCAGCAGTGAAGAATGGGGCGGCAATCAGCCCCAGCATTTT.

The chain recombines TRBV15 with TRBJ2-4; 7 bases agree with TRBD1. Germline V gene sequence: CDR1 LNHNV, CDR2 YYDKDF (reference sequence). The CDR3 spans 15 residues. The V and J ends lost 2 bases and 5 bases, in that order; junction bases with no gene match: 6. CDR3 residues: CATSRILGQQNIQYF. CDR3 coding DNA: TGTGCCACCAGCAGAATCCTGGGACAGCAAAACATTCAGTACTTC. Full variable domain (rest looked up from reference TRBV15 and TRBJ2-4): DAMVIQNPRYQVTQFGKPVTLSCSQTLNHNVMYWYQQKSSQAPKLLFHYYDKDFNNEADTPDNFQSRRPNTSFCFLDIRSPGLGDTAMYLCATSRILGQQNIQYFGAGTRLSVL.

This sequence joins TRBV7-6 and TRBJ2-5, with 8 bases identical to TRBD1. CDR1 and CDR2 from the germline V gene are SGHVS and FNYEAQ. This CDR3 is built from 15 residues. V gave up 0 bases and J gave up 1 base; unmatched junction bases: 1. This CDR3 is CASSLATGGQETQYF. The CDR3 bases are TGTGCCAGCAGCTTAGCAACAGGGGGCCAAGAGACCCAGTACTTC.

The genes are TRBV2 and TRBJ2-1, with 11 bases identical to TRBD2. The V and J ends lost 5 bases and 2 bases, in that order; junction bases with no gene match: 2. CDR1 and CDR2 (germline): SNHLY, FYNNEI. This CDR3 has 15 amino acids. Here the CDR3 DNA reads TGTGCCAGCAGTTATAGCGGGGGGGCCTACAATGAGCAGTTCTTC. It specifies CASSYSGGAYNEQFF.

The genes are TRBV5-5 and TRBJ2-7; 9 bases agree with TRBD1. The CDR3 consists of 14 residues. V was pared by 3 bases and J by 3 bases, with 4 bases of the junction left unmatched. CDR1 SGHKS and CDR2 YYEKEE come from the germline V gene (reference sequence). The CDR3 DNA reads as TGTGCCAGCAGCTGGGGACAGGGAGGCTACGAGCAGTACTTC. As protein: CASSWGQGGYEQYF.

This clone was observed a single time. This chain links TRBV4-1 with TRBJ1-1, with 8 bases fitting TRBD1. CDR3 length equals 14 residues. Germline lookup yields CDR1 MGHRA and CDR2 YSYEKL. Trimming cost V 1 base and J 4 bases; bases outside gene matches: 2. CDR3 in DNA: TGCGCCAGCAGCCAAGGACAGGGGAGCACTGAAGCTTTCTTT. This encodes CASSQGQGSTEAFF.

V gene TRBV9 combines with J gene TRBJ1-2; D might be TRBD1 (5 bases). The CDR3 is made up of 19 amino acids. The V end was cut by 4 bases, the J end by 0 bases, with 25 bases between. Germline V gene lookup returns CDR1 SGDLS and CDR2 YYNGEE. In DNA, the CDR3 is TGTGCCAGCAGCCCAACCCCGGGGGACCCAGCACTAACTAACTATGGCTACACCTTC. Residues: CASSPTPGDPALTNYGYTF.

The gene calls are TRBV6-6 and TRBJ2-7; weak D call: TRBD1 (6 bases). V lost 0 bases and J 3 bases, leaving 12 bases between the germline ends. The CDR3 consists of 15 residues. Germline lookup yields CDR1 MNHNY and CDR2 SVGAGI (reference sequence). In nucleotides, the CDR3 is TGTGCCAGCAGTTACTCGCCTAGGGGGAACTACGAGCAGTACTTC. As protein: CASSYSPRGNYEQYF.

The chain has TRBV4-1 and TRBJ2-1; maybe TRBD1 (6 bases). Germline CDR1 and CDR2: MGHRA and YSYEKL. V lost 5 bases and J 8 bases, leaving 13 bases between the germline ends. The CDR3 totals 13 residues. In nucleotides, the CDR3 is TGCGCCAGCAGCGACAAACAGGGTTATGAGCAGTTCTTC. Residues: CASSDKQGYEQFF.

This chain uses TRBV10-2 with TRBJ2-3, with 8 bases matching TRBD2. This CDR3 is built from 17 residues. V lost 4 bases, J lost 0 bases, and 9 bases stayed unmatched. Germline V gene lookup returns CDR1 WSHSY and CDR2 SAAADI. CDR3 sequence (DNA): TGCGCCAGCAGTGGGGTCGGGGGGGACCCTAGCACAGATACGCAGTATTTT. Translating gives CASSGVGGDPSTDTQYF.

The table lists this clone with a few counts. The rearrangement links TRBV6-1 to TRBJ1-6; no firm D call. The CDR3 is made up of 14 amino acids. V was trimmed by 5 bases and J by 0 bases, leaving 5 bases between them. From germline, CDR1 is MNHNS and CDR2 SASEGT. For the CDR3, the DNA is TGTGCCAGCAGTCACAGCTCCTATAATTCACCCCTCCACTTT. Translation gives CASSHSSYNSPLHF.

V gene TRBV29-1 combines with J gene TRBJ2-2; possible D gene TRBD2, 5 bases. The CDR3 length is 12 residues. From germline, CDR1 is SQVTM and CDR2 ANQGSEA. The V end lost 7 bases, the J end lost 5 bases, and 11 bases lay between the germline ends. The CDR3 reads CSAPRETGELFF. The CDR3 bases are TGCAGCGCGCCCCGGGAAACCGGGGAGCTGTTTTTT.

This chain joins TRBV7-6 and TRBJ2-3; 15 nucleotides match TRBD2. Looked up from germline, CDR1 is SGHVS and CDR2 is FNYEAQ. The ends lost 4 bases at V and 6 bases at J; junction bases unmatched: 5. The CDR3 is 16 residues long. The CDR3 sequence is CASSSGLAGGADTQYF. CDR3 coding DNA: TGTGCCAGCAGCTCGGGACTAGCGGGGGGTGCGGATACGCAGTATTTT.

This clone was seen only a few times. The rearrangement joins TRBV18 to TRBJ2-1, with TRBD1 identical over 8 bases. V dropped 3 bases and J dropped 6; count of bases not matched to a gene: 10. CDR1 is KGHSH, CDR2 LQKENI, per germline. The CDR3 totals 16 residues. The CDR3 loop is CASSPTRLDRGNEQFF. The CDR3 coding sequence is TGTGCCAGCTCACCGACCAGGCTCGACAGGGGCAATGAGCAGTTCTTC.

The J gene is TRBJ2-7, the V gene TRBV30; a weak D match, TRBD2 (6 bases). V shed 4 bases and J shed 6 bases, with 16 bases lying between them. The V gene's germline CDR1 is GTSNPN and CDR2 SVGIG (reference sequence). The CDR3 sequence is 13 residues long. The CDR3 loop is CAWNLGLGGEQYF. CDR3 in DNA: TGTGCCTGGAATCTGGGACTGGGGGGCGAGCAGTACTTC.

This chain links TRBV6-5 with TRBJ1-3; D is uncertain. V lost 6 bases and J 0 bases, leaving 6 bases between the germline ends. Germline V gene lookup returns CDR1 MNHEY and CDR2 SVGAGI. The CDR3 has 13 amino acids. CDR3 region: CASSPRSGNTIYF. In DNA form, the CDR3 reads TGTGCCAGCAGCCCCCGCTCTGGAAACACCATATATTTT.